This T cell receptor beta chain emerged from a study of cytomegalovirus exposure and HLA in healthy donors. With respect to this clone: Its matching antigen is unknown.

Germline V lookup: CDR1 ENHRY, CDR2 SYGVKD. V lost 0 bases and J lost 10, with 15 bases in between. The CDR3 has 14 amino acids. TCRdb keeps only in-frame clones here, not all; method: immunoSEQ multiplex PCR. The sample has about 160,000 clones, approximately 86% seen once; the top ten hold around 2.3%. Study-wide findings and caveats: Cytomegalovirus association was assigned to under 200 TCR beta chains. According to a subsequent analysis, TCR clusters from the first cohort were inclined to appear together in the roughly 130 validation repertoires.

The material sequenced was PBMCs. The clonotype was recovered from a woman aged 18-29 years in good health and CMV-seronegative. The chain combines TRBV10-3 with TRBJ1-2; D is undetermined. CDR3 loop: CAISESEGGTFYTF. The CDR3 DNA reads as TGTGCCATCAGTGAGTCGGAGGGAGGTACGTTCTACACCTTC.